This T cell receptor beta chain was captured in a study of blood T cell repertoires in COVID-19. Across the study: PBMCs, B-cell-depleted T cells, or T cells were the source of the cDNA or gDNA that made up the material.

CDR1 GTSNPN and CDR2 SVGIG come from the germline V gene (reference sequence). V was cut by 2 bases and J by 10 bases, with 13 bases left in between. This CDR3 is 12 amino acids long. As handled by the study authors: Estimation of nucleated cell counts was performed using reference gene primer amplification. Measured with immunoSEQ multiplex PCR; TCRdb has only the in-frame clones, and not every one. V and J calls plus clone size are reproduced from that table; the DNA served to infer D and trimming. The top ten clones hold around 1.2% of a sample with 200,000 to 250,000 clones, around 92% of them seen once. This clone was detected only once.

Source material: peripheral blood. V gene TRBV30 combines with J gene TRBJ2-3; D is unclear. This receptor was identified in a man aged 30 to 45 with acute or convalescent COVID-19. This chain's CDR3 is CAWSRPPRAQYF. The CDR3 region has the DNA TGTGCCTGGAGTCGGCCCCCCCGGGCGCAGTATTTT.